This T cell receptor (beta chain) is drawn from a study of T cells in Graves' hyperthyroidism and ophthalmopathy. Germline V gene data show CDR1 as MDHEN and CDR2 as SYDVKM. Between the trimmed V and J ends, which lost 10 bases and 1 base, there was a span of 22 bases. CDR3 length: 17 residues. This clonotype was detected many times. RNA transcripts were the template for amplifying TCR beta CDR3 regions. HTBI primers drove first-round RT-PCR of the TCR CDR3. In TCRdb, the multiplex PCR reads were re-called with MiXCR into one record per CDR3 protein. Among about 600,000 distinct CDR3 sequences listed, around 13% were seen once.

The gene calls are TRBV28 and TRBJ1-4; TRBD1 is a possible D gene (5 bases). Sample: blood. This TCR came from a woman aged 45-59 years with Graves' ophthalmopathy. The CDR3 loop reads CANATAPIQGTNEKLFF. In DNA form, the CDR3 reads TGTGCCAACGCGACAGCTCCGATTCAGGGAACTAATGAAAAACTGTTTTTT. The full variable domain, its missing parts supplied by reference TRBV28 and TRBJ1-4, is DVKVTQSSRYLVKRTGEKVFLECVQDMDHENMFWYRQDPGLGLRLIYFSYDVKMKEKGDIPEGYSVSREKKERFSLILESASTNQTSMYLCANATAPIQGTNEKLFFGSGTQLSVL.